The 32 T cell receptor beta chains presented below share a single source sample, sequenced in a study of cytomegalovirus exposure and HLA in healthy donors (dated by TCRdb to between 2016 and 2019). Library creation used the immunoSEQ multiplex PCR assay. For the multiplex PCR, a mixture combining 60 forward primers for TCR Vbeta segments and 13 reverse primers for TCR Jbeta segments was used. Sourced from immuneACCESS, this table was stored by TCRdb with only in-frame sequences that have V and J called. A share of the clones is absent; for the studies checked, an unresolved V gene accounts for under half, and the remainder has no known explanation. For this sample the table gives approximately 160,000 clones, of which roughly 82% were detected only once. The top ten constitute approximately 1.5% of the sample. Input material: PBMCs. The receptors here all came from a girl between 5 and 17 years old in good health and CMV-seropositive.

The V gene is TRBV19, the J gene TRBJ1-1; D ambiguous. The CDR3 is 15 amino acids. Trimming cost V 4 bases and J 3 bases, with 15 bases left between them. From germline, CDR1 is LNHDA and CDR2 SQIVND (reference sequence). CDR3 protein: CASSTLYRRDTEAFF. DNA for the CDR3: TGTGCCAGTAGTACCCTATATCGGCGGGACACTGAAGCTTTCTTT.

This chain uses TRBV18 with TRBJ2-5, with a weak D call TRBD2 (6 bases). There are 13 residues in the CDR3. The germline V and J ends were trimmed by 3 bases and 5 bases, with 10 bases remaining between them. The V gene's germline CDR1 is KGHSH and CDR2 LQKENI. The CDR3, as DNA: TGTGCCAGCTCACCGGAGGGCGGGGAGACCCAGTACTTC. Its translation: CASSPEGGETQYF.

The chain employs TRBV5-4 and TRBJ2-2; 11 nucleotides line up with TRBD2. There are 16 residues in the CDR3. CDR1 and CDR2 from the germline V gene are SGHNT and YYREEE (reference sequence). The V and J ends lost 4 bases and 4 bases, in that order; junction bases with no gene match: 6. CDR3 protein: CASSHASGGRTGELFF. CDR3 nucleotide sequence: TGTGCCAGCAGCCACGCTAGCGGGGGGCGCACCGGGGAGCTGTTTTTT.

This sequence joins TRBV19 and TRBJ2-7; D uncertain. The V end lost 5 bases, the J end lost 3 bases, and 11 bases lay between the germline ends. The CDR3 has 13 amino acids. Germline V gene data show CDR1 as LNHDA and CDR2 as SQIVND (reference sequence). The CDR3 DNA reads as TGTGCCAGTAGTCCTAAACCCGACTACGAGCAGTACTTC. Translating it yields CASSPKPDYEQYF.

This clone was seen more than once but under ten times. The chain uses TRBV2 and TRBJ1-1; TRBD1 might be the D (5 bases). Trimming removed 3 bases at V and 1 base at J, with 6 bases between. Per the germline V gene, CDR1 is SNHLY and CDR2 is FYNNEI. This CDR3 contains 13 residues. The CDR3 protein is CASSEGGNTEAFF. DNA for the CDR3: TGTGCCAGCAGTGAGGGGGGGAACACTGAAGCTTTCTTT.

This clone showed up just once. This chain uses TRBV6-6 with TRBJ1-1; the match to TRBD1 covers 8 bases. The CDR3 covers 15 residues. Germline-derived CDR1 and CDR2 are MNHNY and SVGAGI (reference sequence). Unmatched junction bases numbered 10, after V lost 7 bases and J lost 3 bases. CDR3 amino acids: CASITGTGWYTEAFF. CDR3 in DNA: TGTGCCAGCATAACAGGGACAGGTTGGTACACTGAAGCTTTCTTT.

The chain uses TRBV28 and TRBJ2-1; a weak D match, TRBD1 (5 bases). V shed 1 base and J shed 0 bases, with 10 bases lying between them. The V gene's germline CDR1 is MDHEN and CDR2 SYDVKM. The CDR3 spans 16 residues. CDR3 nucleotides: TGTGCCAGCAGTTTATCAGGGCGCGGCTCCTACAATGAGCAGTTCTTC. Protein product: CASSLSGRGSYNEQFF.

The chain links TRBV5-1 to TRBJ2-2, with 13 bases identical to TRBD2. V shed 4 bases and J 1 base; nucleotides not matched to a gene: 4. CDR1 and CDR2 (germline): SGHRS, YFSETQ. This CDR3 is 17 amino acids long. CDR3 residues: CASSPGTSGKNTGELFF. In DNA form, the CDR3 reads TGCGCCAGCAGCCCAGGGACTAGCGGGAAGAACACCGGGGAGCTGTTTTTT.

This chain connects TRBV15 to TRBJ1-4; D not certain. The germline CDR1 and CDR2 sequences are LNHNV and YYDKDF (reference sequence). The CDR3 contains 15 residues. The V gene lost 1 base and the J gene lost 0 bases, with 6 bases spanning the gap. The CDR3 here is CATSRVPPTNEKLFF. As DNA, the CDR3 is TGTGCCACCAGCAGAGTTCCTCCAACTAATGAAAAACTGTTTTTT.

In DNA form, the CDR3 reads TGTGCCAGCACCCCGACAGGGCTCGTGGAGAACACTGAAGCTTTCTTT. It codes for CASTPTGLVENTEAFF. The chain carries TRBV9 and TRBJ1-1; 7 positions agree with TRBD1. Germline V gene data show CDR1 as SGDLS and CDR2 as YYNGEE. The CDR3 sequence is 16 residues long. V shed 6 bases and J 1 base; nucleotides not matched to a gene: 12.

The chain joins TRBV7-9 to TRBJ2-4; 7 positions agree with TRBD1. With V trimmed by 1 base and J by 8 bases, 8 bases remained unmatched. CDR1 and CDR2 (germline): SEHNR, FQNEAQ (reference sequence). The CDR3 spans 15 residues. The CDR3 sequence is CASSLGQGFLYIQYF. The CDR3 nucleotides read TGTGCCAGCAGCTTAGGACAGGGCTTTTTGTACATTCAGTACTTC.

This clone came up a few times. This rearrangement joins TRBV15 to TRBJ1-1; D remains ambiguous. Germline loops: CDR1 LNHNV, CDR2 YYDKDF (reference sequence). The CDR3 is made up of 13 amino acids. The germline V and J ends were trimmed by 4 bases and 6 bases, with 12 bases remaining between them. The CDR3 protein is CATSKSVISEAFF. As DNA, the CDR3 is TGTGCCACCAGCAAAAGCGTGATCTCTGAAGCTTTCTTT.

The V gene is TRBV4-3, the J gene TRBJ1-1; 8 bases agree with TRBD1. Germline-derived CDR1 and CDR2 are LGHNA and YSLEER. The CDR3 length is 12 residues. The junction had 2 bases not matched to a gene; V was cut back by 4 bases and J by 7 bases. As DNA, the CDR3 is TGCGCCAGCAGCCCAGGGGGCCTTGAAGCTTTCTTT. This sequence encodes CASSPGGLEAFF.

This clone was seen only once. V usage is TRBV9 and J usage is TRBJ1-5; no clear D gene. Trimming took 3 bases from V and 4 from J, leaving 11 bases between them. Per germline, CDR1 SGDLS and CDR2 YYNGEE. CDR3 length equals 14 residues. CDR3 residues: CASSGPRSNQPQHF. CDR3 nucleotides: TGTGCCAGCAGCGGGCCGCGGTCGAATCAGCCCCAGCATTTT.

This clone was observed a single time. In DNA form, the CDR3 reads TGTGCCAGCTCACCAAACCCAGGGGCTACGTTCCCTCTTTACGAGCAGTACTTC. Residues: CASSPNPGATFPLYEQYF. The chain uses TRBV18 and TRBJ2-7, with D possibly TRBD1 on 6 matching bases. The CDR3 extends over 18 amino acids. Germline-derived CDR1 and CDR2 are KGHSH and LQKENI. The V end lost 2 bases, the J end lost 4 bases, and 24 bases lay between the germline ends.

V gene TRBV5-1 combines with J gene TRBJ1-4; D unresolved. V was shortened by 0 bases and J by 7 bases, with 13 bases between the two germline ends. Germline V gives CDR1 SGHRS, CDR2 YFSETQ. The CDR3 contains 15 residues. As DNA, the CDR3 is TGCGCCAGCAGCTTGGAGGGAAATCGGGGTGAAAAACTGTTTTTT. This translates into CASSLEGNRGEKLFF.

This chain links TRBV7-2 with TRBJ2-7; 7 bases are a match to TRBD1. This CDR3 is 15 amino acids long. Germline assignment: CDR1 SGHTA and CDR2 FQGNSA. The V segment lost 7 bases and the J segment 2 bases; nucleotides outside the gene matches: 11. The CDR3 sequence: CASKPGQASTYEQYF. The DNA of the CDR3 is TGTGCCAGCAAACCCGGACAGGCATCAACCTACGAGCAGTACTTC.

This chain uses TRBV28 with TRBJ2-7, with TRBD1 matching 9 bases. This CDR3 contains 11 residues. With 4 bases clipped from V and 11 bases from J, the junction kept 3 bases outside the gene matches. CDR1 and CDR2 (germline): MDHEN, SYDVKM. CDR3 residues: CASSYRDREYF. For the CDR3, the DNA is TGTGCCAGCAGTTACCGGGACAGGGAGTACTTC. Together with reference TRBV28 and TRBJ2-7, the CDR3 gives the full variable domain: DVKVTQSSRYLVKRTGEKVFLECVQDMDHENMFWYRQDPGLGLRLIYFSYDVKMKEKGDIPEGYSVSREKKERFSLILESASTNQTSMYLCASSYRDREYFGPGTRLTVT.

The CDR3 region has the DNA TGCGCCAGCAGCTTGGCATACAGGGAAAATGAAAAACTGTTTTTT. This gives the protein CASSLAYRENEKLFF. This chain joins TRBV5-1 and TRBJ1-4, with D possibly being TRBD1 (6 bases). The CDR3 consists of 15 residues. In germline, CDR1 is SGHRS, CDR2 YFSETQ. V was cut by 0 bases and J by 5 bases, with 11 bases left in between.

The chain carries TRBV7-8 and TRBJ1-1, with unresolved D. The germline V gene has CDR1 SGHVS and CDR2 FQNEAQ. The CDR3 extends over 16 amino acids. Between the trimmed V and J ends, which lost 1 base and 0 bases, there was a span of 12 bases. The CDR3 spells CASSLVRRLLNTEAFF. For the CDR3, the DNA is TGTGCCAGCAGCTTAGTCCGGCGGCTGTTGAACACTGAAGCTTTCTTT.

The V call is TRBV10-3, the J call TRBJ2-3; TRBD2 might be the D (6 bases). V lost 8 bases and J 2 bases, leaving 14 bases between the germline ends. The germline V gene encodes CDR1 ENHRY and CDR2 SYGVKD. This CDR3 is built from 14 residues. The CDR3 region is CAIRGGMTTDTQYF. In DNA form, the CDR3 reads TGTGCCATCCGGGGAGGTATGACCACAGATACGCAGTATTTT.

The V gene is TRBV11-2, the J gene TRBJ1-1; 11 bases are a match to TRBD1. With V trimmed by 5 bases and J by 5 bases, 7 bases remained unmatched. This CDR3 comprises 15 residues. The germline CDR1 and CDR2 sequences are SGHAT and FQNNGV. CDR3 nucleotides: TGTGCCAGCAGCGACCGGACAGGGGGCGCAACTGAAGCTTTCTTT. Its translation is CASSDRTGGATEAFF.

The chain recombines TRBV6-5 with TRBJ2-1; maybe TRBD2 (7 bases). This CDR3 is 14 amino acids long. Germline V lookup: CDR1 MNHEY, CDR2 SVGAGI. V shed 6 bases and J shed 6 bases, with 15 bases lying between them. CDR3 in DNA: TGTGCCAGCAGCCCCGGGGGGCTTGGCAATGAGCAGTTCTTC. Encoded protein: CASSPGGLGNEQFF.

This chain joins TRBV6-5 and TRBJ2-1; D gene uncertain. Germline V gene sequence: CDR1 MNHEY, CDR2 SVGAGI. Trimming cost V 6 bases and J 4 bases, with 10 bases left between them. This CDR3 is built from 13 residues. This CDR3 reads CASSRVLYNEQFF. CDR3 nucleotides: TGTGCCAGCAGCCGCGTTCTATACAATGAGCAGTTCTTC.

This chain uses TRBV9 with TRBJ2-1; 7 nucleotides match TRBD1. V gave up 0 bases and J gave up 7 bases; unmatched junction bases: 13. Germline V gene lookup returns CDR1 SGDLS and CDR2 YYNGEE. The CDR3 has 17 amino acids. The CDR3 loop is CASSVEEGANLVNEQFF. The CDR3 DNA is TGTGCCAGCAGCGTAGAAGAGGGGGCGAACTTGGTGAATGAGCAGTTCTTC.

The genes are TRBV28 and TRBJ2-4, with D hard to call. The CDR3 runs to 14 residues. Trimming pared 5 bases from V and 6 bases from J, leaving 14 bases between. Per the germline V gene, CDR1 is MDHEN and CDR2 is SYDVKM. The CDR3, as DNA: TGTGCCAGCAGTCACGCTGAAGCGATAAACATTCAGTACTTC. Translating it yields CASSHAEAINIQYF. The variable domain in full, completed from reference TRBV28 and TRBJ2-4, reads DVKVTQSSRYLVKRTGEKVFLECVQDMDHENMFWYRQDPGLGLRLIYFSYDVKMKEKGDIPEGYSVSREKKERFSLILESASTNQTSMYLCASSHAEAINIQYFGAGTRLSVL.

The V gene is TRBV28, the J gene TRBJ2-5, with TRBD1 matching 7 bases. Losses at the gene ends were 4 bases for V and 5 bases for J; bases not matched to a gene: 4. The CDR3 length is 13 residues. Germline V CDR1 and CDR2: MDHEN, SYDVKM. As DNA, the CDR3 is TGTGCCAGCAGTTACACAGGGGACGAGACCCAGTACTTC. Translated: CASSYTGDETQYF.

The V and J genes are TRBV5-1 and TRBJ1-1, with TRBD1 matching over 10 bases. Germline CDR1 SGHRS, CDR2 YFSETQ. The CDR3 contains 15 residues. The trim removed 0 bases at V and 1 base at J, leaving 0 bases unmatched. CDR3 protein: CASSLGTGGNTEAFF. CDR3 bases: TGCGCCAGCAGCTTGGGGACAGGGGGGAACACTGAAGCTTTCTTT.

V is TRBV9 and J is TRBJ1-2; maybe TRBD1 (5 bases). Between the trimmed V and J ends, which lost 4 bases and 8 bases, there was a span of 18 bases. There are 14 residues in the CDR3. CDR1 is SGDLS and CDR2 is YYNGEE in the germline V gene. CDR3 in amino acids: CASSPRTIENGYTF. CDR3 nucleotides: TGTGCCAGCAGCCCCCGGACAATCGAAAACGGCTACACCTTC.

The chain has TRBV19 and TRBJ2-3, with no clear D. Germline V lookup: CDR1 LNHDA, CDR2 SQIVND (reference sequence). This CDR3 has 13 amino acids. Trimming took 6 bases from V and 0 from J, leaving 7 bases between them. CDR3 sequence (DNA): TGTGCCAGTAGAGCGACTAGCACAGATACGCAGTATTTT. It translates to CASRATSTDTQYF. Full variable domain (missing parts from reference TRBV19 and TRBJ2-3): DGGITQSPKYLFRKEGQNVTLSCEQNLNHDAMYWYRQDPGQGLRLIYYSQIVNDFQKGDIAEGYSVSREKKESFPLTVTSAQKNPTAFYLCASRATSTDTQYFGPGTRLTVL.

The rearrangement links TRBV7-2 to TRBJ2-7; 9 bases match TRBD1. This CDR3 is built from 15 residues. V was pared by 2 bases and J by 2 bases, with 4 bases of the junction left unmatched. In germline, CDR1 is SGHTA, CDR2 FQGNSA. CDR3 nucleotide sequence: TGTGCCAGCAGCTTAACAGGGGGCACCACCTACGAGCAGTACTTC. It translates to CASSLTGGTTYEQYF.

The chain is built from TRBV2 and TRBJ1-2; D unclear. Trimming removed 5 bases from V and 5 bases from J, with 9 bases in between. The CDR3 has 12 amino acids. Germline CDR1 reads SNHLY; CDR2 reads FYNNEI. CDR3 residues: CASSQREYGYTF. DNA of the CDR3: TGTGCCAGCAGTCAGCGGGAATATGGCTACACCTTC.